What follows are 27 T cell receptor beta chains derived from one specimen sequenced in a study of lymphopenia after photon versus proton radiotherapy. Assay: immunoSEQ multiplex PCR; the TCRdb copy retains only in-frame clones and omits some. The sample contains 150,000 or so clones, less than 90% of which appear only once. The sequencing here drew on peripheral blood, taken from a patient treated with photon-based radiotherapy. These receptors were obtained from a man aged 50 to 59 with gastric cancer.

The V and J genes are TRBV9 and TRBJ1-2; 11 nucleotides align to TRBD1. V was clipped by 3 bases and J by 6 bases; unmatched bases: 7. The germline CDR1 and CDR2 sequences are SGDLS and YYNGEE. This CDR3 spans 15 amino acids. CDR3 protein: CASSARTGGRDGYTF. In DNA form, the CDR3 reads TGTGCCAGCAGCGCCCGGACAGGGGGCAGGGATGGCTACACCTTC. Drawing the rest from reference TRBV9 and TRBJ1-2, the complete variable domain is DSGVTQTPKHLITATGQRVTLRCSPRSGDLSVYWYQQSLDQGLQFLIQYYNGEERAKGNILERFSAQQFPDLHSELNLSSLELGDSALYFCASSARTGGRDGYTFGSGTRLTVV.

In this sample, this clone turned up a few times. This chain links TRBV7-9 with TRBJ2-7; perhaps D is TRBD1 or TRBD2 (5 bases each). Germline V CDR1 and CDR2: SEHNR, FQNEAQ (reference sequence). This CDR3 contains 12 residues. With 5 bases removed from V and 3 bases from J, the gap between germline ends came to 8 bases. The CDR3 nucleotides are TGTGCCAGCAGCCGGGACGGCTACGAGCAGTACTTC. Its protein product is CASSRDGYEQYF.

The chain employs TRBV7-2 and TRBJ1-4; 7 nucleotides line up with TRBD1. This CDR3 has 15 amino acids. The germline CDR1 and CDR2 sequences are SGHTA and FQGNSA. V gave up 6 bases and J gave up 8 bases; unmatched junction bases: 12. The CDR3 sequence is CASRERQGGSEKLFF. The CDR3 region has the DNA TGTGCCAGCAGAGAAAGACAGGGCGGGAGCGAAAAACTGTTTTTT.

This clone was counted between two and nine times. The chain combines TRBV7-8 with TRBJ1-2; D is unclear. Trimming shortened V by 3 bases and J by 7 bases, and 12 bases separated the two germline ends. CDR1 and CDR2 (germline): SGHVS, FQNEAQ. This CDR3 spans 13 amino acids. The CDR3 region has the DNA TGTGCCAGCAGCTTGGAACGGCGCGGTGGCTACACCTTC. It codes for CASSLERRGGYTF.

V usage is TRBV9 and J usage is TRBJ2-7; no clear D. V lost 4 bases and J lost 0, with 11 bases in between. CDR3 length equals 14 residues. The germline V gene encodes CDR1 SGDLS and CDR2 YYNGEE. CDR3 coding DNA: TGTGCCAGCAGCTCGGACGTAAACTCCTACGAGCAGTACTTC. Its translation: CASSSDVNSYEQYF.

The DNA of the CDR3 is TGTGCCAGCTCACCAGGGACAGGGACTCAGCCCCAGCATTTT. This translates into CASSPGTGTQPQHF. The chain employs TRBV18 and TRBJ1-5; 9 bases align to TRBD1. V lost 2 bases to trimming and J lost 6 bases; unmatched junction nucleotides: 2. The CDR3 extends over 14 amino acids. Looked up from germline, CDR1 is KGHSH and CDR2 is LQKENI.

V is TRBV2 and J is TRBJ1-1; 7 bases fit TRBD1. The CDR3 covers 15 residues. CDR1 is SNHLY, CDR2 FYNNEI, per germline. V trimming: 6 bases; J trimming: 1 base; junction bases outside the gene matches: 8. The CDR3 loop reads CASRGDSSGNTEAFF. The CDR3 DNA reads TGTGCCAGCAGGGGGGACAGTTCGGGGAACACTGAAGCTTTCTTT.

The chain uses TRBV5-1 and TRBJ1-1; the D is unclear. The CDR3 is 16 amino acids. V was trimmed by 4 bases and J by 0 bases, leaving 16 bases between them. CDR1 and CDR2 from the germline V gene are SGHRS and YFSETQ. The CDR3 region is CASSPLGGPMNTEAFF. CDR3 nucleotides: TGCGCCAGCAGCCCTTTGGGCGGTCCCATGAACACTGAAGCTTTCTTT.

In its sample, this clone was seen a few times. The rearrangement joins TRBV7-7 to TRBJ2-1; 7 bases agree with TRBD2. Germline loops: CDR1 SSHAT, CDR2 FNYEAQ (reference sequence). J lost 6 bases, V lost 5 bases, and 4 bases had no gene match. The CDR3 spans 13 residues. CDR3 sequence reads: CASSKGLVNEQFF. The CDR3 bases are TGTGCCAGCAGCAAAGGACTAGTCAATGAGCAGTTCTTC.

The count of this clone is one. The chain couples TRBV5-4 to TRBJ2-1; the match to TRBD2 covers 7 bases. Germline trimming cut 4 bases from V and 9 bases from J; bases unmatched to any gene: 10. The CDR3 totals 14 residues. Germline assignment: CDR1 SGHNT and CDR2 YYREEE (reference sequence). In DNA form, the CDR3 reads TGTGCCAGCAGCGGACGACTAGCTAACGGTGAGCAGTTCTTC. Translating it yields CASSGRLANGEQFF. Full variable domain (missing parts from reference TRBV5-4 and TRBJ2-1): ETGVTQSPTHLIKTRGQQVTLRCSSQSGHNTVSWYQQALGQGPQFIFQYYREEENGRGNFPPRFSGLQFPNYSSELNVNALELDDSALYLCASSGRLANGEQFFGPGTRLTVL.

The gene calls are TRBV14 and TRBJ1-1; a possible D gene is TRBD1 (5 bases). This CDR3 has 11 residues. With 8 bases removed from V and 9 bases from J, the gap between germline ends came to 13 bases. Looked up from germline, CDR1 is SGHDN and CDR2 is FVKESK. Written as DNA, the CDR3 is TGTGCCAGCGGGACGGACGGTCAAGCTTTCTTT. Residues: CASGTDGQAFF.

V and J are TRBV28 and TRBJ2-7; D is perhaps TRBD2 (6 bases). Trimming pared 7 bases from V and 6 bases from J, leaving 16 bases between. The germline CDR1 and CDR2 sequences are MDHEN and SYDVKM. There are 13 residues in the CDR3. The CDR3 region is CASKPSQGGEQYF. CDR3 nucleotide sequence: TGTGCCAGCAAACCTTCCCAGGGAGGCGAGCAGTACTTC.

The gene calls are TRBV7-2 and TRBJ2-7; D is unresolved. Looked up from germline, CDR1 is SGHTA and CDR2 is FQGNSA. Trimming cost V 5 bases and J 5 bases, with 7 bases left between them. CDR3 size: 11 residues. The CDR3 here is CASSLLDEQYF. CDR3 coding DNA: TGTGCCAGCAGCCTTTTAGACGAGCAGTACTTC.

The chain combines TRBV5-6 with TRBJ2-1; TRBD2 aligns across 11 bases. The CDR3 totals 17 residues. V shed 3 bases and J 1 base; nucleotides not matched to a gene: 6. CDR1 is SGHDT and CDR2 is YYEEEE in the germline V gene. The CDR3 sequence: CASSSLTSGKSYNEQFF. The CDR3 nucleotides read TGTGCCAGCAGCTCGCTGACTAGCGGGAAATCCTACAATGAGCAGTTCTTC. Full variable domain (rest looked up from reference TRBV5-6 and TRBJ2-1): DAGVTQSPTHLIKTRGQQVTLRCSPKSGHDTVSWYQQALGQGPQFIFQYYEEEERQRGNFPDRFSGHQFPNYSSELNVNALLLGDSALYLCASSSLTSGKSYNEQFFGPGTRLTVL.

The chain has TRBV7-9 and TRBJ1-1; 9 bases fit TRBD1. The V gene end was trimmed by 4 bases and the J gene end by 4 bases; junction bases not matched to a gene: 19. Germline values: CDR1 SEHNR, CDR2 FQNEAQ (reference sequence). The length of the CDR3 is 19 residues. For the CDR3, the DNA is TGTGCCAGCAGCTCCCCCCTAAACAGGGGGCGCGAGGCCGGCACTGAAGCTTTCTTT. Residues: CASSSPLNRGREAGTEAFF.

The chain couples TRBV5-6 to TRBJ2-7, with 8 bases matching TRBD1. V shed 3 bases, J shed 6 bases, and the junction held 2 bases outside the gene matches. CDR3 length: 12 amino acids. Germline V gene lookup returns CDR1 SGHDT and CDR2 YYEEEE. This CDR3 is CASSSGGAEQYF. Written as DNA, the CDR3 is TGTGCCAGCAGCTCAGGGGGCGCCGAGCAGTACTTC.

The chain combines TRBV15 with TRBJ2-7; 12 positions match TRBD2. The CDR3 runs 16 residues. CDR1 and CDR2 (germline): LNHNV, YYDKDF (reference sequence). The ends lost 4 bases at V and 5 bases at J; junction bases unmatched: 9. The DNA of the CDR3 is TGTGCCACCAGCAAAGGGGAGACTAGCGGGAGCCACGAGCAGTACTTC. Its translation: CATSKGETSGSHEQYF.

This clone was counted a few times. This sequence joins TRBV15 and TRBJ2-4, with a possible D match to TRBD1 (6 bases). Germline CDR1 is LNHNV and CDR2 is YYDKDF (reference sequence). Trimming stripped 5 bases from V and 8 bases from J, with 19 bases between. The CDR3 loop spans 15 amino acids. CDR3 bases: TGTGCCACCAGCGTTCGTTCTACAGGGTGGGACATTCAGTACTTC. This encodes CATSVRSTGWDIQYF.

The V gene is TRBV18, the J gene TRBJ1-5; D call uncertain. V lost 6 bases to trimming and J lost 0 bases, with 9 bases between them. Germline assignment: CDR1 KGHSH and CDR2 LQKENI. The CDR3 loop spans 14 amino acids. This CDR3 is CASSRGNSNQPQHF. The CDR3 nucleotides read TGTGCCAGCTCTCGCGGAAATAGCAATCAGCCCCAGCATTTT. Drawing the rest from reference TRBV18 and TRBJ1-5, the complete variable domain is NAGVMQNPRHLVRRRGQEARLRCSPMKGHSHVYWYRQLPEEGLKFMVYLQKENIIDESGMPKERFSAEFPKEGPSILRIQQVVRGDSAAYFCASSRGNSNQPQHFGDGTRLSIL.

This chain uses TRBV5-8 with TRBJ1-5, with D possibly being TRBD1 (5 bases). Germline V gives CDR1 SGHTS, CDR2 YDEGEE. The CDR3 is made up of 16 amino acids. The V and J ends lost 3 bases and 2 bases respectively, with 15 bases between them. The CDR3 protein is CASSSGAYWGNQPQHF. The CDR3 DNA is TGTGCCAGCAGCTCTGGGGCATACTGGGGCAATCAGCCCCAGCATTTT.

The chain has TRBV30 and TRBJ1-4; D is undetermined. Per germline, CDR1 GTSNPN and CDR2 SVGIG (reference sequence). Trimming stripped 3 bases from V and 0 bases from J, with 5 bases between. There are 13 residues in the CDR3. As DNA, the CDR3 is TGTGCCTGGAGATACTCAACTAATGAAAAACTGTTTTTT. Translated, it gives CAWRYSTNEKLFF.

Only one count was recorded for this clone. Other DNA sequences in the same sample also yield this CDR3. This chain joins TRBV9 and TRBJ2-3; D not certain. The V and J ends lost 2 bases and 0 bases respectively, with 4 bases between them. The length of the CDR3 is 13 residues. Germline CDR1 reads SGDLS; CDR2 reads YYNGEE. CDR3 sequence reads: CASSVGSTDTQYF. CDR3 sequence (DNA): TGTGCCAGCAGCGTCGGAAGCACAGATACGCAGTATTTT.

This clone has just one count. This sequence joins TRBV10-1 and TRBJ1-1; maybe TRBD1 (6 bases). The CDR3 covers 15 residues. Germline V gene data show CDR1 as WNHNN and CDR2 as SYGVQD (reference sequence). The V and J ends lost 6 bases and 1 base respectively, with 15 bases between them. CDR3 loop: CASSETLGGNTEAFF. The CDR3, as DNA: TGCGCCAGCAGCGAAACCTTAGGGGGGAACACTGAAGCTTTCTTT.

The rearrangement joins TRBV19 to TRBJ2-1; D gene ambiguous. V lost 3 bases to trimming and J lost 1 base, with 10 bases between them. CDR3 length: 15 amino acids. CDR1 and CDR2 from the germline V gene are LNHDA and SQIVND (reference sequence). The CDR3 reads CASSIRTTSYNEQFF. CDR3 DNA sequence: TGTGCCAGTAGTATTAGGACGACATCCTACAATGAGCAGTTCTTC.

This clone was found once. This same CDR3 is encoded by further DNA sequences in the sample. V is TRBV5-1 and J is TRBJ2-1; TRBD2 aligns across 8 bases. From germline, CDR1 is SGHRS and CDR2 YFSETQ. Trimming removed 1 base from V and 3 bases from J; junction bases left unmatched: 3. The CDR3 length is 15 residues. CDR3 coding DNA: TGCGCCAGCAGCTTGTTAGCGGGGAACTACAATGAGCAGTTCTTC. Its translation: CASSLLAGNYNEQFF.

The chain recombines TRBV10-3 with TRBJ2-2; tentatively, D is TRBD2 (6 bases). Trimming stripped 0 bases from V and 4 bases from J, with 12 bases between. The length of the CDR3 is 16 residues. Germline CDR1 ENHRY, CDR2 SYGVKD. Written as DNA, the CDR3 is TGTGCCATCAGTGAGTCAGGGCCTAGCGTCACCGGGGAGCTGTTTTTT. Amino acid sequence: CAISESGPSVTGELFF.

V gene TRBV15 combines with J gene TRBJ1-3; D is undetermined. V was cut by 0 bases and J by 6 bases, with 6 bases left in between. The CDR3 has 13 residues. CDR1 LNHNV and CDR2 YYDKDF come from the germline V gene (reference sequence). The CDR3 coding sequence is TGTGCCACCAGCAGAGAGAGGTCAAACACCATATATTTT. Amino acids: CATSRERSNTIYF.